This T cell receptor beta chain appears in the sequencing data of a study of CD8 T cells in ankylosing spondylitis. General study results and limits: Several of the motif variants were reported before in synovial fluid and blood from reactive arthritis. Disease-linked clones bore a CD8+ phenotype, appearing relatively rarely in peripheral blood. Disease-linked clones were reportedly significantly enriched in matched ankylosing spondylitis synovial fluid.

The table lists this clonotype with a few counts. The antigen is undetermined. Germline V gives CDR1 LNHDA, CDR2 SQIVND (reference sequence). Trimming removed 8 bases from V and 5 bases from J, with 13 bases in between. This CDR3 is 12 amino acids long. Molecular-barcoded quantitative 5'-RACE produced these TCR beta libraries. MiXCR, applied by TCRdb to the 5' RACE reads, yields one record per CDR3 protein. The table has tens of thousands of distinct CDR3 sequences, approximately 11% seen once; the top ten hold around 1.4%. The clonotype comes from a male donor with ankylosing spondylitis or in good health (not recorded which). This chain connects TRBV19 to TRBJ2-7; perhaps TRBD1 as D (6 bases). Specimen: blood, either unsorted or a sorted T cell fraction (not recorded which). The CDR3 here is CASSFGQNEQYF. CDR3 nucleotides: TGTGCCAGTTCTTTCGGACAGAACGAGCAGTACTTC.